A single sample gave rise to the 29 T cell receptor beta chains below, sequenced in a study of T cell repertoires in ileal Crohn's disease. Generated by immunoSEQ multiplex PCR, the TCRdb table keeps only in-frame clones and is missing some. The sample holds about 62,000 clones, roughly nine tenths seen once. Time point denoted: neoterminal ileum biopsy at postoperative endoscopy, about 6 months after surgery. Sequenced sample: ileal tissue. The source is an adult with Crohn's disease.

This CDR3 reads CASSPPRGNTGELFF. The CDR3 nucleotides are TGTGCCAGCAGCCCCCCTCGGGGGAACACCGGGGAGCTGTTTTTT. The chain is built from TRBV28 and TRBJ2-2, with D perhaps TRBD2 (5 bases). The germline V gene has CDR1 MDHEN and CDR2 SYDVKM. This CDR3 has 15 amino acids. V was trimmed by 6 bases and J by 1 base, leaving 12 bases between them.

This rearrangement joins TRBV27 to TRBJ1-5; 9 nucleotides match TRBD1. Germline V lookup: CDR1 MNHEY, CDR2 SMNVEV (reference sequence). With V trimmed by 8 bases and J by 4 bases, 0 bases remained unmatched. This CDR3 contains 12 residues. CDR3 bases: TGTGCCAGCGGGACAGGGAATCAGCCCCAGCATTTT. Translation gives CASGTGNQPQHF.

This clone was detected only once. V is TRBV18 and J is TRBJ2-2; tentatively, D is TRBD2 (6 bases). The CDR3 sequence is 16 residues long. CDR1 is KGHSH and CDR2 is LQKENI in the germline V gene. Trimming cost V 0 bases and J 5 bases, with 13 bases left between them. The CDR3 reads CASSPPLSGKTGELFF. As DNA, the CDR3 is TGTGCCAGCTCACCACCACTTAGCGGAAAAACCGGGGAGCTGTTTTTT.

This chain connects TRBV5-1 to TRBJ1-2; 7 positions match TRBD1. From germline, CDR1 is SGHRS and CDR2 YFSETQ. V dropped 5 bases and J dropped 6; count of bases not matched to a gene: 13. This CDR3 has 15 residues. CDR3 DNA: TGCGCCAGCAGTCCTATACAGGGGACGGCTGATGGCTACACCTTC. Translating it yields CASSPIQGTADGYTF.

The V call is TRBV5-1, the J call TRBJ2-2; D may be TRBD2 (6 bases). Germline V gene lookup returns CDR1 SGHRS and CDR2 YFSETQ. The CDR3 has 16 residues. Trimming pared 1 base from V and 0 bases from J, leaving 10 bases between. The CDR3 protein is CASSLRGKSNTGELFF. The CDR3 nucleotides are TGCGCCAGCAGCTTGCGCGGGAAATCGAACACCGGGGAGCTGTTTTTT.

V and J are TRBV18 and TRBJ1-4; D is ambiguous. Per germline, CDR1 KGHSH and CDR2 LQKENI. The CDR3 extends over 12 amino acids. V was trimmed by 3 bases and J by 8 bases, leaving 7 bases between them. CDR3 nucleotides: TGTGCCAGCTCACCCGGGTACGAAAAACTGTTTTTT. It specifies CASSPGYEKLFF.

The V gene is TRBV19, the J gene TRBJ1-6; no clear D gene. The CDR3 is 14 residues long. V lost 3 bases, J lost 7 bases, and 10 bases lay in between. Germline CDR1 LNHDA, CDR2 SQIVND (reference sequence). The CDR3 nucleotides are TGTGCCAGTAGTATCGAGAGACAAAATTCACCCCTCCACTTT. It translates to CASSIERQNSPLHF.

This clone was counted only a few times. The rearrangement joins TRBV18 to TRBJ1-1; D gene uncertain. The CDR3 has 12 residues. Trimming left V 2 bases short and J 3 bases short, with 4 bases between. The germline V gene has CDR1 KGHSH and CDR2 LQKENI. The CDR3 DNA sequence: TGTGCCAGCTCACCAGAGTACACTGAAGCTTTCTTT. Encoded protein: CASSPEYTEAFF. Filled out from reference TRBV18 and TRBJ1-1, the complete variable domain reads NAGVMQNPRHLVRRRGQEARLRCSPMKGHSHVYWYRQLPEEGLKFMVYLQKENIIDESGMPKERFSAEFPKEGPSILRIQQVVRGDSAAYFCASSPEYTEAFFGQGTRLTVV.

The V gene is TRBV5-4, the J gene TRBJ1-1; D gene uncertain. This CDR3 has 15 amino acids. CDR1 is SGHNT, CDR2 YYREEE, per germline (reference sequence). V was pared by 3 bases and J by 1 base, with 13 bases between. In DNA form, the CDR3 reads TGTGCCAGCAGCTCCAATGGACTCGGGAACACTGAAGCTTTCTTT. It is translated as CASSSNGLGNTEAFF.

The CDR3, as DNA: TGCAGCGTTGATACGGTTAGGGGGCAATCTGAAGCTTTCTTT. This translates into CSVDTVRGQSEAFF. V usage is TRBV29-1 and J usage is TRBJ1-1; 7 nucleotides line up with TRBD1. V was pared by 3 bases and J by 6 bases, with 10 bases of the junction left unmatched. This CDR3 spans 14 amino acids. The germline V gene encodes CDR1 SQVTM and CDR2 ANQGSEA.

V is TRBV18 and J is TRBJ2-1; unclear D gene. Trimming took off 0 bases at V and 4 bases at J, with 4 bases between the two ends. The V gene's germline CDR1 is KGHSH and CDR2 LQKENI. The CDR3 is 13 amino acids. The CDR3 protein is CASSPPLYNEQFF. CDR3 bases: TGTGCCAGCTCACCACCCCTTTACAATGAGCAGTTCTTC.

The chain combines TRBV19 with TRBJ2-2, with D unclear. The CDR3 consists of 16 residues. The V end lost 3 bases, the J end lost 0 bases, and 11 bases lay between the germline ends. The V gene's germline CDR1 is LNHDA and CDR2 SQIVND (reference sequence). CDR3 coding DNA: TGTGCCAGTAGTATCTCCAGTGCTGCGAACACCGGGGAGCTGTTTTTT. Amino acid sequence: CASSISSAANTGELFF.

V is TRBV19 and J is TRBJ1-4; TRBD1 might be the D (6 bases). The CDR3 has 13 amino acids. V was trimmed by 9 bases and J by 6 bases, leaving 14 bases between them. From germline, CDR1 is LNHDA and CDR2 SQIVND (reference sequence). CDR3 region: CASRQGNYEKLFF. For the CDR3, the DNA is TGTGCCAGCCGTCAGGGGAACTATGAAAAACTGTTTTTT.

This chain joins TRBV19 and TRBJ1-3, with 7 bases that match TRBD1. Germline loops: CDR1 LNHDA, CDR2 SQIVND (reference sequence). After removal of 11 bases from V and 4 bases from J, the junction contained 11 bases not matched to a gene. CDR3 size: 14 residues. The CDR3 DNA reads TGTGCCTCAACCCCCCGGGACAGAGGAAACACCATATATTTT. As protein: CASTPRDRGNTIYF. Drawing the rest from reference TRBV19 and TRBJ1-3, the complete variable domain is DGGITQSPKYLFRKEGQNVTLSCEQNLNHDAMYWYRQDPGQGLRLIYYSQIVNDFQKGDIAEGYSVSREKKESFPLTVTSAQKNPTAFYLCASTPRDRGNTIYFGEGSWLTVV.

CDR3 amino acids: CASSRLAGVTDTQYF. As DNA, the CDR3 is TGTGCCAGCAGTCGACTAGCGGGGGTTACAGATACGCAGTATTTT. The chain joins TRBV2 to TRBJ2-3; 12 bases map to TRBD2. V dropped 5 bases and J dropped 3; count of bases not matched to a gene: 3. CDR1 and CDR2 (germline): SNHLY, FYNNEI. The CDR3 has 15 residues.

CDR3 loop: CASSLGGFRGLNEQYF. DNA for the CDR3: TGTGCCAGCAGCTTAGGAGGATTCAGGGGTCTCAACGAGCAGTACTTC. The chain couples TRBV11-3 to TRBJ2-7, with D perhaps matching TRBD1 (6 bases). This CDR3 comprises 16 residues. CDR1 is SGHNT and CDR2 is YENEEA in the germline V gene. V dropped 1 base and J dropped 5 bases, with 18 bases sitting between them.

This chain links TRBV27 with TRBJ2-1, with 7 bases aligning to TRBD1. V lost 7 bases, J lost 4 bases, and 10 bases stayed unmatched. CDR1 is MNHEY, CDR2 SMNVEV, per germline (reference sequence). The CDR3 is 15 residues long. The CDR3 protein is CASTPPGQHYNEQFF. The DNA of the CDR3 is TGTGCCAGCACGCCACCGGGACAGCATTACAATGAGCAGTTCTTC.

This clone was seen once. The rearrangement uses TRBV12-5 and TRBJ2-1; 11 nucleotides line up with TRBD2. Germline V gives CDR1 LGHNT, CDR2 FRNRAP. The V segment lost 7 bases and the J segment 9 bases; nucleotides outside the gene matches: 8. The CDR3 length is 14 residues. As DNA, the CDR3 is TGTGCTAGTGTTTTAGCGGGAGGGCCGGGTGAGCAGTTCTTC. Amino acids: CASVLAGGPGEQFF.

The chain links TRBV6-5 to TRBJ1-2; 7 nucleotides align to TRBD1. Per the germline V gene, CDR1 is MNHEY and CDR2 is SVGAGI. This CDR3 has 16 residues. V lost 0 bases, J lost 8 bases, and 12 bases stayed unmatched. The CDR3 here is CASSYSGNKRTGGYTF. CDR3 in DNA: TGTGCCAGCAGTTACTCGGGAAACAAACGGACAGGAGGCTACACCTTC.

This clone was counted once. The chain combines TRBV10-3 with TRBJ1-2, with TRBD1 matching 7 bases. Per the germline V gene, CDR1 is ENHRY and CDR2 is SYGVKD. With 3 bases clipped from V and 0 bases from J, the junction kept 4 bases outside the gene matches. This CDR3 comprises 15 residues. The CDR3 loop reads CAISDGQGANYGYTF. The CDR3, as DNA: TGTGCCATCAGTGACGGTCAGGGGGCTAACTATGGCTACACCTTC.

The chain links TRBV5-6 to TRBJ1-4; tentatively, D is TRBD1 (5 bases). The CDR3 has 14 residues. Trimming removed 1 base from V and 7 bases from J, with 11 bases in between. The germline gives CDR1 SGHDT, CDR2 YYEEEE. The CDR3 is CASSLLGEGEKLFF. CDR3 DNA sequence: TGTGCCAGCAGCTTGTTGGGGGAGGGTGAAAAACTGTTTTTT.

This clone was recorded a few times. The chain couples TRBV11-3 to TRBJ1-2; D may be TRBD1 (6 bases). Trimming took 3 bases from V and 6 from J, leaving 11 bases between them. The germline gives CDR1 SGHNT, CDR2 YENEEA. This CDR3 spans 13 amino acids. CDR3 bases: TGTGCCAGCAGCTTCGGATCAGGGGATGGCTACACCTTC. Amino acids: CASSFGSGDGYTF. Complete variable domain (other parts from reference TRBV11-3 and TRBJ1-2): EAGVVQSPRYKIIEKKQPVAFWCNPISGHNTLYWYLQNLGQGPELLIRYENEEAVDDSQLPKDRFSAERLKGVDSTLKIQPAELGDSAVYLCASSFGSGDGYTFGSGTRLTVV.

The chain joins TRBV7-3 to TRBJ2-2; D gene unclear. V gave up 5 bases and J gave up 1 base, with 5 bases separating them. Looked up from germline, CDR1 is SGHTA and CDR2 is FQGTGA. The CDR3 is made up of 13 amino acids. The CDR3 loop is CASSPENTGELFF. DNA for the CDR3: TGTGCCAGCAGCCCAGAGAACACCGGGGAGCTGTTTTTT.

The chain employs TRBV5-1 and TRBJ1-5; 7 bases map to TRBD1. The germline gives CDR1 SGHRS, CDR2 YFSETQ. With V trimmed by 0 bases and J by 8 bases, 5 bases remained unmatched. The CDR3 covers 14 residues. The CDR3, as DNA: TGCGCCAGCAGCTTGGGACAGGGAGGTGAGCCCCAGCATTTT. It is translated as CASSLGQGGEPQHF.

The CDR3 region has the DNA TGTGCCAGCAGCCAAGGAAGTAGCGGGAGGGCCGATGTCGATGAGCAGTTCTTC. Translation gives CASSQGSSGRADVDEQFF. The chain uses TRBV4-2 and TRBJ2-1; 11 bases agree with TRBD2. J lost 8 bases, V lost 1 base, and 13 bases had no gene match. Germline loops: CDR1 LGHNA, CDR2 YNFKEQ. The CDR3 totals 18 residues.

The V gene is TRBV11-3, the J gene TRBJ2-7; unclear D gene. There are 13 residues in the CDR3. V shed 7 bases and J shed 3 bases, with 13 bases lying between them. Per the germline V gene, CDR1 is SGHNT and CDR2 is YENEEA. DNA for the CDR3: TGTGCCAGCACCCCGAGTCTAAGCTACGAGCAGTACTTC. Its translation is CASTPSLSYEQYF.

This chain links TRBV4-3 with TRBJ1-3; TRBD1 might be the D (6 bases). Trimming stripped 4 bases from V and 1 base from J, with 17 bases between. This CDR3 region has 17 residues. Germline CDR1 reads LGHNA; CDR2 reads YSLEER. For the CDR3, the DNA is TGCGCCAGCAGCCTCTTCGGAGGGGGGGGATCTGGAAACACCATATATTTT. This translates into CASSLFGGGGSGNTIYF.

The chain is built from TRBV27 and TRBJ2-1; 8 positions match TRBD2. Per germline, CDR1 MNHEY and CDR2 SMNVEV (reference sequence). The V segment lost 6 bases and the J segment 6 bases; nucleotides outside the gene matches: 7. The CDR3 consists of 14 residues. CDR3 in amino acids: CASRRSGGVNEQFF. CDR3 in DNA: TGTGCCAGCAGAAGGTCGGGGGGGGTCAATGAGCAGTTCTTC.

The J gene is TRBJ1-6, the V gene TRBV27; D call uncertain. V was cut by 0 bases and J by 10 bases, with 16 bases left in between. The V gene's germline CDR1 is MNHEY and CDR2 SMNVEV (reference sequence). There are 16 residues in the CDR3. This CDR3 reads CASSLSSQVVRSPLHF. For the CDR3, the DNA is TGTGCCAGCAGTTTATCGAGTCAAGTTGTGAGATCACCCCTCCACTTT.